These T cell receptor beta chains were read from a single sample in a study of CD8+CD57+ T cells in acquired aplastic anemia. TCRdb passed the reads through MiXCR, listing each CDR3 protein once. The repertoire has approximately 180,000 distinct CDR3 sequences, 63% of them found once; the top ten carry 40% to 50%. The sequenced sample was sorted CD4+, CD8+, or CD8+CD57+ T cells (not recorded which) from PBMCs. The origin of the receptors is a human donor with aplastic anemia. Both conserved end residues are part of each CDR3. Each record gives: clone size, J gene, D gene, V gene, CDR3 DNA, CDR3 protein. A D gene is named only where the DNA matches it firmly. Clone size is given for some rows only: seen once, a few or many times, or a class if the clone is expanded.

.	TRBJ2-5	TRBD2	TRBV20-1	TGCAGTGCTAGGGGCGGGGGGATCGAGACCCAGTACTTC	CSARGGGIETQYF
.	TRBJ2-7	.	TRBV7-8	TGTGCCAGCAGCTCACCGGGTAGGCGGCAGTACTTC	CASSSPGRRQYF
.	TRBJ1-2	.	TRBV7-9	TGTGCCAGCAGCTTTTCAGGGTTTTCTGGAGATGGCTACACCTTC	CASSFSGFSGDGYTF
many	TRBJ2-7	TRBD1	TRBV4-1	TGCGCCAGCAGCCACCTTATACAGGGGTACGAGCAGTACTTC	CASSHLIQGYEQYF
.	TRBJ1-5	.	TRBV6-2/TRBV6-3	TGTGCCAGCAGTTACCCGACATATTATAGCAATCAGCCCCAGCATTTT	CASSYPTYYSNQPQHF
many	TRBJ1-2	TRBD1	TRBV30	TGTGCCTGTACAGGGGACTATGGCTACACCTTC	CACTGDYGYTF
many	TRBJ1-1	.	TRBV7-2	TGTGCCCGTGGAGGCTCACTACAGATGAACACTGAAGCTTTCTTT	CARGGSLQMNTEAFF
.	TRBJ1-4	.	TRBV2	TGTGCCAGCAGTCGAAACGGGGTATCTAATGAAAAACTGTTTTTT	CASSRNGVSNEKLFF
.	TRBJ1-6	.	TRBV24-1	TGTGCCACCAGTGATCCGAAGTTGGGTACCAATTCACCCCTCCACTTT	CATSDPKLGTNSPLHF
.	TRBJ1-1	TRBD1	TRBV19	TGTGCCAGTAGGACAGGGGGGCTGACTGAAGCTTTCTTT	CASRTGGLTEAFF
.	TRBJ2-1	.	TRBV5-8	TGTGCCAGCAGCTTGCGAGGGGTTGGCAATGAGCAGTTCTTC	CASSLRGVGNEQFF
.	TRBJ2-7	TRBD1	TRBV5-5	TGTGCCAGCAGCTACACACAGGGGAGCGAGCAGTACTTC	CASSYTQGSEQYF
.	TRBJ1-2	.	TRBV7-6	TGTGCCAGCATCCGGGGTCTCGAGGGACTCTATGGCTACACCTTC	CASIRGLEGLYGYTF
.	TRBJ2-7	TRBD2	TRBV5-1	TGCGCCAGCAGCTTGAGGGGGACTAGCGGCGAGCAGTACTTC	CASSLRGTSGEQYF
.	TRBJ2-2	.	TRBV20-1	TGCAGTGCTAAAAACCGCCAGACCAACACCGGGGAGCTGTTTTTT	CSAKNRQTNTGELFF
.	TRBJ1-1	.	TRBV4-1	TGCGCCAGCAGCCCTGAAGCTTACTTT	CASSPEAYF
.	TRBJ1-2	.	TRBV7-3	TGTGCCAGCAGGGTGACTAAAGATGGCTACACCTTC	CASRVTKDGYTF
.	TRBJ1-2	TRBD1	TRBV2	TGTGCCAGCCGTCCGACAGGGCAGGGCTATGGCTACACCTTC	CASRPTGQGYGYTF
.	TRBJ1-1	.	TRBV20-1	TGCAGTGCTAGAGGTACAGGGAGAGGTGAAGCTTTCTTT	CSARGTGRGEAFF
many	TRBJ2-7	TRBD1	TRBV7-9	TGTGCCAGCAGCTTAGCGCAGGGGGACGAGCAGTACTTC	CASSLAQGDEQYF
.	TRBJ1-2	TRBD1	TRBV5-1	TGCGCCAGCAGCTCCGGGACAGGGTCATTTGGCTACACCTTC	CASSSGTGSFGYTF
.	TRBJ2-5	.	TRBV20-1	TGCAGTGCTAGAGATTGGGGGGCGAGGTTAGAAGAGACCCAGTACTTC	CSARDWGARLEETQYF
.	TRBJ2-7	.	TRBV7-2	TGTGCCAGCAGCTTAGTAGGACAGAACGAGCAGTACTTC	CASSLVGQNEQYF
.	TRBJ2-1	.	TRBV24-1	TGTGCCACCAGTAACAACACGGGCAATGAGCAGTTCTTC	CATSNNTGNEQFF
.	TRBJ1-5	.	TRBV24-1	TGTGCCACCGCTCAGGGCTATAGCAATCAGCCCCAGCATTTT	CATAQGYSNQPQHF
.	TRBJ2-2	TRBD1	TRBV5-6	TGTGCCAGCAGCATACCGGGACAGGGCTCCAACGGGGAGCTGTTTTTT	CASSIPGQGSNGELFF
.	TRBJ2-5	TRBD1	TRBV6-6	TGTGCCACCAGTGAGAGGCAGGGGGCGCACAGGGAGACCCAGTACTTC	CATSERQGAHRETQYF
.	TRBJ2-2	.	TRBV27	TGTGCCAGCAGTTTATCGGTCGGAGCCACCGGGGGGCTGTTTTTT	CASSLSVGATGGLFF
.	TRBJ2-5	.	TRBV7-9	TGTGCCAGCAGGGACGAGACCCAGTACTTC	CASRDETQYF
once	TRBJ1-6	TRBD1	TRBV11-2	TGTGCCAGCAGATATTCAAGTAACAGGGGAAATAATTCACCCCTCCACTTT	CASRYSSNRGNNSPLHF